The 22 T cell receptor beta chains below all came from one sample that was sequenced in a study of blood T cell repertoires in COVID-19. The method was immunoSEQ multiplex PCR; TCRdb's version includes in-frame clones alone and lacks a portion of them. The repertoire has roughly 200,000 clones, over 75% of them found once; the top ten carry less than 7.5%. Sequenced: peripheral blood. The receptors were gathered from a middle-aged woman who had recovered from COVID-19.

V and J are TRBV5-4 and TRBJ2-2; 8 bases agree with TRBD2. In germline, CDR1 is SGHNT, CDR2 YYREEE (reference sequence). Trimming at V came to 2 bases and at J to 7 bases, leaving 4 bases not matched to a gene. The CDR3 runs to 14 residues. DNA of the CDR3: TGTGCCAGCAGCTTTAGCGGGACGAACGGGGAGCTGTTTTTT. This translates into CASSFSGTNGELFF.

The chain uses TRBV5-1 and TRBJ1-6, with no clear D. CDR3 length equals 14 residues. V lost 2 bases to trimming and J lost 9 bases, with 12 bases between them. Germline CDR1 is SGHRS and CDR2 is YFSETQ. CDR3 DNA sequence: TGCGCCAGCAGCTTCGGGTCGGGTGGTTCACCCCTCCACTTT. Translation: CASSFGSGGSPLHF.

This clone appeared a single time. The gene calls are TRBV21-1 and TRBJ1-1. TRBV21-1 is a known pseudogene. The CDR3 covers 14 residues. CDR3 DNA: TGTGCCAGCAGCAAAGGGGAGGTATCCCCTGAAGCTTTCTTT. Translating gives CASSKGEVSPEAFF.

The chain combines TRBV5-4 with TRBJ2-7; TRBD2 is a possible D gene (5 bases). CDR3 length: 13 amino acids. In germline, CDR1 is SGHNT, CDR2 YYREEE (reference sequence). Trimming cost V 4 bases and J 3 bases, with 11 bases left between them. CDR3 protein: CASSPGVVYEQYF. The CDR3 DNA reads as TGTGCCAGCAGCCCCGGGGTGGTCTACGAGCAGTACTTC.

This chain uses TRBV18 with TRBJ1-1; 7 nucleotides align to TRBD1. The CDR3 has 16 amino acids. Germline V gene lookup returns CDR1 KGHSH and CDR2 LQKENI. With 5 bases clipped from V and 6 bases from J, the junction kept 15 bases outside the gene matches. The CDR3 protein is CASSWDSLWSGAEAFF. In DNA, the CDR3 is TGTGCCAGCTCATGGGACAGCCTGTGGTCCGGCGCTGAAGCTTTCTTT.

The rearrangement joins TRBV7-9 to TRBJ1-5; D uncertain. Trimming took 4 bases from V and 1 from J, leaving 11 bases between them. Germline V gives CDR1 SEHNR, CDR2 FQNEAQ (reference sequence). CDR3 size: 15 residues. The CDR3: CASSSSRESNQPQHF. DNA for the CDR3: TGTGCCAGCAGCTCATCCCGGGAGAGCAATCAGCCCCAGCATTTT.

The table lists this clone with a count of one. This rearrangement joins TRBV18 to TRBJ1-1, with 7 bases matching TRBD1. CDR1 is KGHSH and CDR2 is LQKENI in the germline V gene. Trimming removed 0 bases from V and 7 bases from J; junction bases left unmatched: 11. This CDR3 is 16 amino acids long. The CDR3 loop is CASSPPWDSGTGEAFF. The DNA of the CDR3 is TGTGCCAGCTCACCACCGTGGGACAGCGGAACGGGTGAAGCTTTCTTT.

This sequence joins TRBV2 and TRBJ2-7, with TRBD2 matching over 7 bases. Germline V gene sequence: CDR1 SNHLY, CDR2 FYNNEI. The CDR3 is 16 residues long. With V trimmed by 3 bases and J by 7 bases, 15 bases remained unmatched. As DNA, the CDR3 is TGTGCCAGCAGTGACTCCGGGCTAGCGGTCCGCTGGGAGCAGTACTTC. It yields the protein CASSDSGLAVRWEQYF. Drawing the rest from reference TRBV2 and TRBJ2-7, the complete variable domain is EPEVTQTPSHQVTQMGQEVILRCVPISNHLYFYWYRQILGQKVEFLVSFYNNEISEKSEIFDDQFSVERPDGSNFTLKIRSTKLEDSAMYFCASSDSGLAVRWEQYFGPGTRLTVT.

This clone was recorded only once. The chain combines TRBV5-8 with TRBJ2-3; 10 bases map to TRBD2. The trim removed 1 base at V and 2 bases at J, leaving 7 bases unmatched. CDR3 size: 17 residues. Per germline, CDR1 SGHTS and CDR2 YDEGEE. Written as DNA, the CDR3 is TGTGCCAGCAGCTTGTGGCTAGCGGGAGACAACACAGATACGCAGTATTTT. Translation gives CASSLWLAGDNTDTQYF. The whole variable domain, filled in from reference TRBV5-8 and TRBJ2-3, reads EAGVTQSPTHLIKTRGQQATLRCSPISGHTSVYWYQQALGLGLQFLLWYDEGEERNRGNFPPRFSGRQFPNYSSELNVNALELEDSALYLCASSLWLAGDNTDTQYFGPGTRLTVL.

A few counts support this clone. The J gene is TRBJ1-3, the V gene TRBV18, with 9 bases identical to TRBD1. With 6 bases clipped from V and 3 bases from J, the junction kept 3 bases outside the gene matches. This CDR3 comprises 14 residues. CDR1 and CDR2 (germline): KGHSH, LQKENI. CDR3 coding DNA: TGTGCCAGCTCGCTGGACAGGGGTGGAAACACCATATATTTT. As protein: CASSLDRGGNTIYF.

The J gene is TRBJ1-5, the V gene TRBV7-9; 10 bases are shared with TRBD1. V lost 5 bases to trimming and J lost 3 bases; unmatched junction nucleotides: 4. The germline gives CDR1 SEHNR, CDR2 FQNEAQ (reference sequence). The CDR3 sequence is 15 residues long. The CDR3 spells CASSETGGANQPQHF. The CDR3 DNA reads TGTGCCAGCAGCGAGACAGGGGGCGCCAATCAGCCCCAGCATTTT.

The chain has TRBV5-4 and TRBJ2-2; the match to TRBD1 covers 9 bases. The J segment lost 1 base and the V segment lost 2 bases, leaving 3 bases of the junction unmatched. CDR1 is SGHNT and CDR2 is YYREEE in the germline V gene (reference sequence). The CDR3 consists of 16 residues. CDR3 sequence (DNA): TGTGCCAGCAGCTTAGGACAGGGGTTGAACACCGGGGAGCTGTTTTTT. It codes for CASSLGQGLNTGELFF.

This chain uses TRBV7-9 with TRBJ2-5, with 10 bases aligning to TRBD1. V was pared by 4 bases and J by 5 bases, with 13 bases of the junction left unmatched. Germline CDR1 SEHNR, CDR2 FQNEAQ (reference sequence). The CDR3 spans 17 residues. Here the CDR3 reads CASSSTGQGIVLETQYF. In nucleotides, the CDR3 is TGTGCCAGCAGCTCAACGGGACAGGGGATAGTGCTCGAGACCCAGTACTTC.

The chain is built from TRBV9 and TRBJ2-2; perhaps TRBD2 as D (6 bases). This CDR3 comprises 14 residues. Trimming took off 5 bases at V and 3 bases at J, with 11 bases between the two ends. CDR1 is SGDLS, CDR2 YYNGEE, per germline. For the CDR3, the DNA is TGTGCCAGCAGTTTAGGAGGGGACACCGGGGAGCTGTTTTTT. Its translation: CASSLGGDTGELFF.

V and J are TRBV28 and TRBJ2-1; the match to TRBD2 covers 9 bases. The trim removed 1 base at V and 1 base at J, leaving 2 bases unmatched. The CDR3 runs to 16 residues. Germline loops: CDR1 MDHEN, CDR2 SYDVKM. The CDR3 coding sequence is TGTGCCAGCAGTTTATTTAGCGGGAGTTCCTACAATGAGCAGTTCTTC. This encodes CASSLFSGSSYNEQFF.

This clone was recorded once. The rearrangement uses TRBV19 and TRBJ2-3, with 9 bases matching TRBD1. V trimming: 3 bases; J trimming: 1 base; junction bases outside the gene matches: 8. Germline CDR1 reads LNHDA; CDR2 reads SQIVND (reference sequence). This CDR3 contains 17 residues. CDR3 residues: CASSIYTGGAGTDTQYF. CDR3 DNA sequence: TGTGCCAGTAGTATCTACACAGGGGGCGCGGGCACAGATACGCAGTATTTT.

The chain employs TRBV5-1 and TRBJ2-3; TRBD1 matches at 9 bases. This CDR3 has 15 amino acids. V lost 3 bases and J lost 10; bases outside the gene matches: 12. Per the germline V gene, CDR1 is SGHRS and CDR2 is YFSETQ. Written as DNA, the CDR3 is TGCGCCAGCAGCTACCGGGACAGGGCTGGTAACGCGCAGTATTTT. Protein: CASSYRDRAGNAQYF.

This chain connects TRBV6-2 or TRBV6-3 to TRBJ1-2; possible D gene TRBD1, 5 bases. V was shortened by 6 bases and J by 8 bases, with 22 bases between the two germline ends. From germline, CDR1 is MNHEY and CDR2 SVGEGT. CDR3 length equals 15 residues. The CDR3 region has the DNA TGTGCCAGCAGCGACCATAGGGGCCGCGCGCGAGGCTACACCTTC. Amino acids: CASSDHRGRARGYTF.

The V call is TRBV12-3 or TRBV12-4, the J call TRBJ2-6, with D uncertain. V dropped 7 bases and J dropped 12 bases, with 16 bases sitting between them. This CDR3 contains 13 residues. The CDR3 region has the DNA TGTGCCAGCACCGAGGATAGTCCCCGCGTCCTGACTTTC. Protein: CASTEDSPRVLTF.

J is TRBJ2-2 and V is TRBV28; TRBD1 matches at 9 bases. Germline values: CDR1 MDHEN, CDR2 SYDVKM. The CDR3 sequence is 15 residues long. Trimming at V came to 6 bases and at J to 7 bases, leaving 9 bases not matched to a gene. CDR3 sequence reads: CASSLSGQGGGELFF. CDR3 DNA sequence: TGTGCCAGCAGCCTCTCGGGACAGGGCGGCGGGGAGCTGTTTTTT.

J is TRBJ2-7 and V is TRBV3-1 (or the pseudogene TRBV3-2), with 9 bases identical to TRBD2. This CDR3 comprises 14 residues. V shed 6 bases, J shed 0 bases, and the junction held 3 bases outside the gene matches. CDR1 and CDR2 from the germline V gene are LGHDT and YNNKEL (reference sequence). The CDR3 DNA is TGTGCCAGCAGTCCAGCGGGAGGCTCCTACGAGCAGTACTTC. Amino acid sequence: CASSPAGGSYEQYF.

The sample holds one count of this clone. This rearrangement joins TRBV18 to TRBJ1-5, with D maybe TRBD1 (5 bases). V lost 4 bases and J lost 7, with 20 bases in between. This CDR3 has 16 amino acids. The V gene's germline CDR1 is KGHSH and CDR2 LQKENI. This chain's CDR3 is CASSQTGREAEQPQHF. As DNA, the CDR3 is TGTGCCAGCTCACAAACGGGCAGGGAAGCCGAGCAGCCCCAGCATTTT. The full variable domain, completed using reference TRBV18 and TRBJ1-5, is NAGVMQNPRHLVRRRGQEARLRCSPMKGHSHVYWYRQLPEEGLKFMVYLQKENIIDESGMPKERFSAEFPKEGPSILRIQQVVRGDSAAYFCASSQTGREAEQPQHFGDGTRLSIL.